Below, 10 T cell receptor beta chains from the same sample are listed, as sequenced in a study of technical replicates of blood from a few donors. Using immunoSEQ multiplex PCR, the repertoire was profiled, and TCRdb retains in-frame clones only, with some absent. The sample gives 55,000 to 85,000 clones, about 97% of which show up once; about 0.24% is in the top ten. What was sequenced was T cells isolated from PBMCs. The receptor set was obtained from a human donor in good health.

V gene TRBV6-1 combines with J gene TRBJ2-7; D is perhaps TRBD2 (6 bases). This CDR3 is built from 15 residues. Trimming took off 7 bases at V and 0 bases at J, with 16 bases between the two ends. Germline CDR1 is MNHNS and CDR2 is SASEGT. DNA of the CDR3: TGTGCCAGCACCCCCACTGGGGGGAGCTCCTACGAGCAGTACTTC. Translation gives CASTPTGGSSYEQYF.

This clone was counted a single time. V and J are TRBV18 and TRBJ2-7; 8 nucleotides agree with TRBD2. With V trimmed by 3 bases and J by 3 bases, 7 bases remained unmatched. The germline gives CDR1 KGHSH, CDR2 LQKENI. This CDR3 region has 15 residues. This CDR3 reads CASSPRDGRVYEQYF. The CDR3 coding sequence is TGTGCCAGCTCACCCCGGGACGGGAGGGTCTACGAGCAGTACTTC.

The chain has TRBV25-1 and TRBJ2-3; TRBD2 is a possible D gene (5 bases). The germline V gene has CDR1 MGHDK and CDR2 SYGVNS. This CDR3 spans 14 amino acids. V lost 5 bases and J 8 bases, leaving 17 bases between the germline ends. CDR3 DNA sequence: TGTGCCAGCAGTCCTCCGAGAGGGATGGGTACGCAGTATTTT. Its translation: CASSPPRGMGTQYF.

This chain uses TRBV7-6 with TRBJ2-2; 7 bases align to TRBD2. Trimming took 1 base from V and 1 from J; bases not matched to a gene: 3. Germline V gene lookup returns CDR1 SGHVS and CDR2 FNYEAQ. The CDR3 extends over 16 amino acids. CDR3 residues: CASSLVLAENTGELFF. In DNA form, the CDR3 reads TGTGCCAGCAGCTTAGTTCTAGCGGAGAACACCGGGGAGCTGTTTTTT.

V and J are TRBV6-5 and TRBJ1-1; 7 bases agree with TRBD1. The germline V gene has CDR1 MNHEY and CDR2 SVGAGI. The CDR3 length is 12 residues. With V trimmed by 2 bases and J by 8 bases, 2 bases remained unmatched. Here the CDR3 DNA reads TGTGCCAGCAGTTACAGGGGGCAAGAAGCTTTCTTT. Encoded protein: CASSYRGQEAFF.

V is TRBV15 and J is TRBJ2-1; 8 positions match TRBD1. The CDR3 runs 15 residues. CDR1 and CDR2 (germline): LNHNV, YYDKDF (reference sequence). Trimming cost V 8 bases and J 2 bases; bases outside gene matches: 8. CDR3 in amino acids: CATARSGGPYNEQFF. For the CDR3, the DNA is TGTGCCACCGCCAGATCAGGGGGCCCCTACAATGAGCAGTTCTTC.

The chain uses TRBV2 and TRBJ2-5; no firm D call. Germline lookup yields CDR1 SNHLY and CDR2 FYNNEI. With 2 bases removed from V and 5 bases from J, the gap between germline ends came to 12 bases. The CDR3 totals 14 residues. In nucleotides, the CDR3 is TGTGCCAGCAGTGAACTGGCCGCGGTGGAGACCCAGTACTTC. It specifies CASSELAAVETQYF.

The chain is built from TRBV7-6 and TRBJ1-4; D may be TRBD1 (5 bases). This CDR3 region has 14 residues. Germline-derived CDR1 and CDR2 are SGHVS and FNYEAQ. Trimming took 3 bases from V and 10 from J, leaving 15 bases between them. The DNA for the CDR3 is TGTGCCAGCAGCTTCGGGACCGGGAGAGGAAAACTGTTTTTT. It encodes CASSFGTGRGKLFF.

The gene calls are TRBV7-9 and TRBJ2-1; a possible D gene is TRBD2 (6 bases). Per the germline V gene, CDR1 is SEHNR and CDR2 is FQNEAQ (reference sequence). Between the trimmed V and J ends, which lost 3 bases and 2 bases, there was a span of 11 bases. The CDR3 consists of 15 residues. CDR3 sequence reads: CASSLAGNPYNEQFF. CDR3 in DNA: TGTGCCAGCAGCTTGGCGGGAAACCCCTACAATGAGCAGTTCTTC.

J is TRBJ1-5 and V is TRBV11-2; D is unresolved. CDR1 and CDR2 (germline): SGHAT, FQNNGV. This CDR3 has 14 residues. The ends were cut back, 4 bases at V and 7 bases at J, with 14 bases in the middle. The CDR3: CASSSDWQGQPQHF. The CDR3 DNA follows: TGTGCCAGCAGCTCGGACTGGCAAGGACAGCCCCAGCATTTT.